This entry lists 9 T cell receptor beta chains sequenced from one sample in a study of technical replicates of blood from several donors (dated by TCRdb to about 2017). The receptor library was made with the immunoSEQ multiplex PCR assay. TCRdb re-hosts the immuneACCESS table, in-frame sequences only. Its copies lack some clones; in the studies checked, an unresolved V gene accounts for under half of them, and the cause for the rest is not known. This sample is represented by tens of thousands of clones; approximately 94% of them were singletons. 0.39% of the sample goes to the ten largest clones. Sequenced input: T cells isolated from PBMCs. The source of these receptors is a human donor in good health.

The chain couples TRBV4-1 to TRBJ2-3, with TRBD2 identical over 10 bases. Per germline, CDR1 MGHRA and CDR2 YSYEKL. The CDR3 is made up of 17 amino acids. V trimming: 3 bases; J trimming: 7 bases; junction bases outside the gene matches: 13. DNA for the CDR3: TGCGCCAGCAGCCATGGTTCAGCTAGCGGGAGTGCGTATACGCAGTATTTT. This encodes CASSHGSASGSAYTQYF.

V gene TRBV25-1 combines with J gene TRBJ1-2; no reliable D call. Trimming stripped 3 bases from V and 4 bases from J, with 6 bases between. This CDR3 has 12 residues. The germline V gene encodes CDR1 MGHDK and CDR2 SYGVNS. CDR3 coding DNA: TGTGCCAGCAGTGAGTTCAGCTATGGCTACACCTTC. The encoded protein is CASSEFSYGYTF.

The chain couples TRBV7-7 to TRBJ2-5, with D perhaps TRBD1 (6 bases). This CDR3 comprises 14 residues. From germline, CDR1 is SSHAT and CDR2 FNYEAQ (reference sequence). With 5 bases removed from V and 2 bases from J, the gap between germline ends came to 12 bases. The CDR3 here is CASSLDSVQETQYF. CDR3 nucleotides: TGTGCCAGCAGCCTGGACAGCGTACAAGAGACCCAGTACTTC.

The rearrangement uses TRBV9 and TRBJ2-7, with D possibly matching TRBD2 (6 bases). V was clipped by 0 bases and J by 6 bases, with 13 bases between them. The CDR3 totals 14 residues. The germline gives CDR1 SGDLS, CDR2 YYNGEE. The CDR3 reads CASSVEGEAGEQYF. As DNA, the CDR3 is TGTGCCAGCAGCGTAGAAGGGGAGGCGGGCGAGCAGTACTTC.

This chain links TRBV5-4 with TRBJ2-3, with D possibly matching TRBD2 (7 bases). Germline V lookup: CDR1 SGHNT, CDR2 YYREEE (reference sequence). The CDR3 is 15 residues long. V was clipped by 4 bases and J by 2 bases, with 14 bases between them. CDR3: CASSPRGAVTDTQYF. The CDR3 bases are TGTGCCAGCAGCCCCCGGGGGGCCGTCACAGATACGCAGTATTTT.

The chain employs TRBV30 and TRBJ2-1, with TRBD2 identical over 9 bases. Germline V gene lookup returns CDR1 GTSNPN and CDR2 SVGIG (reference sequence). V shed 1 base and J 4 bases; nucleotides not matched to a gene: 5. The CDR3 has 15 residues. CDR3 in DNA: TGTGCCTGGAGTGCCGGGACTAGCTCTTACAATGAGCAGTTCTTC. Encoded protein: CAWSAGTSSYNEQFF.

Here the CDR3 reads CAKKTSGRTDTQYF. For the CDR3, the DNA is TGTGCCAAAAAGACTAGCGGGAGAACAGATACGCAGTATTTT. The chain links TRBV27 to TRBJ2-3, with 12 bases aligning to TRBD2. The CDR3 loop spans 14 amino acids. The junction had 5 bases not matched to a gene; V was cut back by 10 bases and J by 3 bases. Germline-derived CDR1 and CDR2 are MNHEY and SMNVEV (reference sequence).

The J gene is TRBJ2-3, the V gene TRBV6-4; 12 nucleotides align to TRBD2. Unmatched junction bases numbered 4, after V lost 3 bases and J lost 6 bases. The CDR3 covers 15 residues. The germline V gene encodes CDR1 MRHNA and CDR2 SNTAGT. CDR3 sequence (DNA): TGTGCCAGCAGTGAAGCTAGCGGGAGGGCCGATACGCAGTATTTT. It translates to CASSEASGRADTQYF.

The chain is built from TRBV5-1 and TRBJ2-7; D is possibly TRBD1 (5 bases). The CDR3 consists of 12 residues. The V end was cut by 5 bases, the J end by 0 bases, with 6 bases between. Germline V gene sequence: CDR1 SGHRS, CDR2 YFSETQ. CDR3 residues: CASRDSSYEQYF. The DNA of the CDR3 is TGCGCCAGCAGAGACAGCTCCTACGAGCAGTACTTC.